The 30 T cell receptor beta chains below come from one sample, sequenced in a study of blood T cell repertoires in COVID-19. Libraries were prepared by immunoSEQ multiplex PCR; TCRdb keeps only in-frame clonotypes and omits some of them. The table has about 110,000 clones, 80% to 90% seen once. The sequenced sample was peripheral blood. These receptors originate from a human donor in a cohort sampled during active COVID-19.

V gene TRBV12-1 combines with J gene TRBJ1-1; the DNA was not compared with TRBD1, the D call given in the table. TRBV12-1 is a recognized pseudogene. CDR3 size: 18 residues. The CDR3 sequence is CASSFVIGCGQGGTEAFF. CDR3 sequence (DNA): TGTGCCAGCAGCTTTGTTATAGGTTGCGGACAGGGGGGAACTGAAGCTTTCTTT.

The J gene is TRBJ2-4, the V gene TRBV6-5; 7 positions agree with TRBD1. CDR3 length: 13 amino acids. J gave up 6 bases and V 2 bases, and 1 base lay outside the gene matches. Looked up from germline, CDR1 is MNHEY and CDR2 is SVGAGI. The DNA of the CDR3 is TGTGCCAGCAGTTACCCAGGGGGAAACATTCAGTACTTC. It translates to CASSYPGGNIQYF.

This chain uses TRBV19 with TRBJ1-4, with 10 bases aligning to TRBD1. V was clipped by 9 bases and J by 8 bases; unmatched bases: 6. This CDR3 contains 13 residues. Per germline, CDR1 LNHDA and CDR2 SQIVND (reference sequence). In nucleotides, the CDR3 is TGTGCCAGCCAAGACAGGGGGCGCGAAAAACTGTTTTTT. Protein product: CASQDRGREKLFF. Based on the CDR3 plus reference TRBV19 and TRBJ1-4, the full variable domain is DGGITQSPKYLFRKEGQNVTLSCEQNLNHDAMYWYRQDPGQGLRLIYYSQIVNDFQKGDIAEGYSVSREKKESFPLTVTSAQKNPTAFYLCASQDRGREKLFFGSGTQLSVL.

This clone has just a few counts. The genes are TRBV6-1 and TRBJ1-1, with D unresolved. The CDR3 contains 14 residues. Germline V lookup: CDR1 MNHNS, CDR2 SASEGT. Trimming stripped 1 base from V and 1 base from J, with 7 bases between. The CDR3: CASSEERQNTEAFF. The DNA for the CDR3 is TGTGCCAGCAGTGAAGAGCGGCAGAACACTGAAGCTTTCTTT.

CDR3: CASRWGGGTDTQYF. DNA for the CDR3: TGTGCCAGCAGATGGGGGGGAGGGACAGATACGCAGTATTTT. The chain joins TRBV6-5 to TRBJ2-3; 7 nucleotides agree with TRBD2. After removal of 6 bases from V and 3 bases from J, the junction contained 6 bases not matched to a gene. The CDR3 totals 14 residues. The V gene's germline CDR1 is MNHEY and CDR2 SVGAGI.

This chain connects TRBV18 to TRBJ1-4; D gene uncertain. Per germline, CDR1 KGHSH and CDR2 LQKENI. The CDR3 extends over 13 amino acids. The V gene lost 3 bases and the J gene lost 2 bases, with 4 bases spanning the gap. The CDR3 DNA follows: TGTGCCAGCTCACCCGGGACTAATGAAAAACTGTTTTTT. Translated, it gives CASSPGTNEKLFF.

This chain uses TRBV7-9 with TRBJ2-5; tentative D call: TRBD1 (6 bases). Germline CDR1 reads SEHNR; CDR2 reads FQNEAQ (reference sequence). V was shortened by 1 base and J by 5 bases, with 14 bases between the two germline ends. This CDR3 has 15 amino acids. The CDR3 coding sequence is TGTGCCAGCAGCTTAGGTCAGGGGTTTGAGGAGACCCAGTACTTC. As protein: CASSLGQGFEETQYF.

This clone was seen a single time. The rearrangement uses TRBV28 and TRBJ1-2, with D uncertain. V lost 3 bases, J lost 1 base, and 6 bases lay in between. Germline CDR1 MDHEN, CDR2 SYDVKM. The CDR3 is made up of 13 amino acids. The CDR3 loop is CASSFADNYGYTF. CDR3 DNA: TGTGCCAGCAGTTTTGCAGATAACTATGGCTACACCTTC.

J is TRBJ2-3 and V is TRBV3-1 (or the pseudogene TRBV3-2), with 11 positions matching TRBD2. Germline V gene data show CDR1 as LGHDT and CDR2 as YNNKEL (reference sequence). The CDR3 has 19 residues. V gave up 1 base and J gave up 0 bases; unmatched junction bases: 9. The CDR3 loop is CASSQGTASGRWSTDTQYF. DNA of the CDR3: TGTGCCAGCAGCCAAGGAACGGCTAGCGGGAGGTGGAGCACAGATACGCAGTATTTT.

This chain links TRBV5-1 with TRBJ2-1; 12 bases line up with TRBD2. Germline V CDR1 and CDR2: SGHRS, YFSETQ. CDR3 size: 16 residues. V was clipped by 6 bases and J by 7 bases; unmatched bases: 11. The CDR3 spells CASIPTSGRISNEQFF. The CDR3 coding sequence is TGCGCCAGCATCCCGACTAGCGGGAGAATCTCGAATGAGCAGTTCTTC.

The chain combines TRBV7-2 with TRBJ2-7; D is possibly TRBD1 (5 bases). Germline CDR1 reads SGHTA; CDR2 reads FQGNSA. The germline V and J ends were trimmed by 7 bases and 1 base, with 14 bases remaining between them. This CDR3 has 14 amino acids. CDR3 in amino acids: CASTFGTGSYEQYF. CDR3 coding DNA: TGTGCCAGCACTTTCGGAACAGGATCCTACGAGCAGTACTTC.

CDR3 sequence reads: CASSLVPQGAFHYEQYF. As DNA, the CDR3 is TGTGCCAGCAGCTTAGTGCCGCAGGGGGCATTTCACTACGAGCAGTACTTC. The chain has TRBV7-9 and TRBJ2-7; 8 bases map to TRBD1. V lost 1 base, J lost 3 bases, and 11 bases stayed unmatched. The CDR3 consists of 17 residues. CDR1 SEHNR and CDR2 FQNEAQ come from the germline V gene (reference sequence).

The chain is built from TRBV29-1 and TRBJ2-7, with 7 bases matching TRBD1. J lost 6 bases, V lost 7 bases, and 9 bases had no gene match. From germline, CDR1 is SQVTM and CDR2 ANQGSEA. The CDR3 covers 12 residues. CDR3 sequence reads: CSAVPRQGEQYF. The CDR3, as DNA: TGCAGCGCCGTTCCTCGACAGGGCGAGCAGTACTTC.

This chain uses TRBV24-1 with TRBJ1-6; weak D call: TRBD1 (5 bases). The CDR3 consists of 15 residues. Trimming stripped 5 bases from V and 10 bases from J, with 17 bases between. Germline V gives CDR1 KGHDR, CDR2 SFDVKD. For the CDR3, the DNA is TGTGCCACCAGTGTGGAGGGGAGTAGAGGATCACCCCTCCACTTT. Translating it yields CATSVEGSRGSPLHF.

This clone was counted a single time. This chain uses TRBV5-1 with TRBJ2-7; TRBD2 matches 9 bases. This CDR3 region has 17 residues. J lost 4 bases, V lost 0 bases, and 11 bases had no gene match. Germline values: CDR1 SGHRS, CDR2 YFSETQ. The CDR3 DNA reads TGCGCCAGCAGCTTGGGGACCCCGGGACTAGCCCTATACGAGCAGTACTTC. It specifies CASSLGTPGLALYEQYF.

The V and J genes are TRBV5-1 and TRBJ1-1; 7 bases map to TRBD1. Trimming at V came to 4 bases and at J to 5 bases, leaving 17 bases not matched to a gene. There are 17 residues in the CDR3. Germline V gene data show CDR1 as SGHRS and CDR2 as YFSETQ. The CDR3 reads CASSAPGQSGVKTEAFF. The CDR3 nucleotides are TGCGCCAGCAGCGCGCCGGGACAGTCCGGAGTTAAGACTGAAGCTTTCTTT.

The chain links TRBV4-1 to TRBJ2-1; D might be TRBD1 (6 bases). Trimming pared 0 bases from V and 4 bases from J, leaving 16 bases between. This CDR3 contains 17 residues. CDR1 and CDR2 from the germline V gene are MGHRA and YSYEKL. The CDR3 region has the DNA TGCGCCAGCAGCCAAGACCCAGGGGCCCCTATTTACAATGAGCAGTTCTTC. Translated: CASSQDPGAPIYNEQFF.

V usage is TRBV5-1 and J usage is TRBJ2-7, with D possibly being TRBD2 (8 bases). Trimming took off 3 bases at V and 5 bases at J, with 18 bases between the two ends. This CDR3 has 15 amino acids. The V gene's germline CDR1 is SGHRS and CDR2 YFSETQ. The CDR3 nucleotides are TGCGCCAGCAGCTCCACGACAGGGACTAGAAACGAGCAGTACTTC. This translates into CASSSTTGTRNEQYF.

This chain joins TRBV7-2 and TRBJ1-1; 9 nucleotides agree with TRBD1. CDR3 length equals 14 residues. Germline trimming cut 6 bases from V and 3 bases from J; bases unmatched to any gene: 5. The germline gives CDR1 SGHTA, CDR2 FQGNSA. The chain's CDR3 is CASRPRTGDTEAFF. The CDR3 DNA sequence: TGTGCCAGCAGACCTCGGACAGGGGACACTGAAGCTTTCTTT. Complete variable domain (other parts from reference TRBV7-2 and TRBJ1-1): GAGVSQSPSNKVTEKGKDVELRCDPISGHTALYWYRQSLGQGLEFLIYFQGNSAPDKSGLPSDRFSAERTGGSVSTLTIQRTQQEDSAVYLCASRPRTGDTEAFFGQGTRLTVV.

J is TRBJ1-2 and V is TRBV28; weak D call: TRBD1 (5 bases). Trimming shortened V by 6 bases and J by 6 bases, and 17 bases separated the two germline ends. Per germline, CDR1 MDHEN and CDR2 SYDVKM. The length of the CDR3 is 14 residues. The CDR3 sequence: CASSRPRGTDGYTF. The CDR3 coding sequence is TGTGCCAGCAGCCGACCCCGGGGGACGGATGGCTACACCTTC.

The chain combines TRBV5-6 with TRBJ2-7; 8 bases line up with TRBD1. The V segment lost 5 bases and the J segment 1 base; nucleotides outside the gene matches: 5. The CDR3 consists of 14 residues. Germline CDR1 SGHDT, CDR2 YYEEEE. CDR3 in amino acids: CASRRQGSSYEQYF. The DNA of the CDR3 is TGTGCCAGCAGACGACAGGGGTCGTCCTACGAGCAGTACTTC.

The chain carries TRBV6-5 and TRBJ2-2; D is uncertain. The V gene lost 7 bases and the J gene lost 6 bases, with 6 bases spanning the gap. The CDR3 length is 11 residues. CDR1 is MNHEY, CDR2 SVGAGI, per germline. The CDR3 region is CASISSGELFF. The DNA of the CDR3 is TGTGCCAGCATAAGCTCCGGGGAGCTGTTTTTT.

The chain's CDR3 is CSVEGAADSGTDTQYF. DNA of the CDR3: TGCAGCGTTGAAGGGGCGGCGGACAGCGGCACAGATACGCAGTATTTT. The V call is TRBV29-1, the J call TRBJ2-3, with D perhaps matching TRBD1 (6 bases). The V gene's germline CDR1 is SQVTM and CDR2 ANQGSEA. Trimming removed 1 base at V and 1 base at J, with 15 bases between. This CDR3 region has 16 residues.

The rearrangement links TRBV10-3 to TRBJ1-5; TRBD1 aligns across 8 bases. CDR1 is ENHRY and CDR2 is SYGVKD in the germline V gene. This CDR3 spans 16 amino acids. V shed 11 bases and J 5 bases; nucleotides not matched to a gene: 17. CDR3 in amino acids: CASANEDREVDQPQHF. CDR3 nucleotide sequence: TGTGCCTCCGCTAACGAGGACAGGGAGGTGGATCAGCCCCAGCATTTT.

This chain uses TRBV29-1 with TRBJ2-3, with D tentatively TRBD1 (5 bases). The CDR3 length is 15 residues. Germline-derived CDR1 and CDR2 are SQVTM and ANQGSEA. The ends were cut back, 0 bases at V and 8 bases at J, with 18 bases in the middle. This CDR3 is CSVEEGATRAGTQYF. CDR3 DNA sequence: TGCAGCGTTGAAGAAGGGGCTACCCGGGCAGGTACGCAGTATTTT.

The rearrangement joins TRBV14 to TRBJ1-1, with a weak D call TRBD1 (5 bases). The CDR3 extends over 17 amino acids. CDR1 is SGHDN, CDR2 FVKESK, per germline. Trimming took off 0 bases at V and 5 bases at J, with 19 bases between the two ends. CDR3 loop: CASSQDLGGFVDTEAFF. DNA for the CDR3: TGTGCCAGCAGCCAAGATCTCGGGGGGTTCGTAGATACTGAAGCTTTCTTT.

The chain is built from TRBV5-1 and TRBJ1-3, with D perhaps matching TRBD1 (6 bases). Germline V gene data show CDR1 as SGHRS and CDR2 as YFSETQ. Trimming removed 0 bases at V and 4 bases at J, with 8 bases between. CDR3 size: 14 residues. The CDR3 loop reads CASSLGTDGNTIYF. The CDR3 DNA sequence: TGCGCCAGCAGCTTGGGGACAGACGGAAACACCATATATTTT.

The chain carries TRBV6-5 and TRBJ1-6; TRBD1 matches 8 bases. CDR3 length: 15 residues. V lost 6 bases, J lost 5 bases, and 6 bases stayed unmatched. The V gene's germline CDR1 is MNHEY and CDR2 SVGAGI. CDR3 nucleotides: TGTGCCAGCAGATACGACAGGGGTAATAATTCACCCCTCCACTTT. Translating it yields CASRYDRGNNSPLHF.

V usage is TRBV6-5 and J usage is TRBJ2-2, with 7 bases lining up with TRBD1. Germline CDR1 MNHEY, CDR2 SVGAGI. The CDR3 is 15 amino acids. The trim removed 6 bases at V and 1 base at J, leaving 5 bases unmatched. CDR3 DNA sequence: TGTGCCAGCAGCTCCGGGACAGTGAACACCGGGGAGCTGTTTTTT. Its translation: CASSSGTVNTGELFF.

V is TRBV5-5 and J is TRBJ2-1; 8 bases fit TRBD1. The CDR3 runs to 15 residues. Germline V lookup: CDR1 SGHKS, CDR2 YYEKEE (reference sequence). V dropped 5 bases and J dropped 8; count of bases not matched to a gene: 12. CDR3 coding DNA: TGTGCCAGCAGTCCTTTACCCGACAGGGGCGATGAGCAGTTCTTC. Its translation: CASSPLPDRGDEQFF.